A single sample gave rise to the 27 T cell receptor beta chains below, sequenced in a study of T cell responses to AZD1222 COVID-19 vaccine. Using immunoSEQ multiplex PCR, the repertoire was profiled, and TCRdb retains in-frame clones only, with some absent. The table has about 140,000 clones, roughly nine tenths seen once. Sequences were derived from peripheral blood, sampled 28 days after the second AZD1222 dose. The receptors come from an adult who received the AZD1222 COVID-19 vaccine.

The rearrangement links TRBV19 to TRBJ1-2; tentative D call: TRBD1 (6 bases). The CDR3 consists of 17 residues. Deletions cut 0 bases from V and 4 bases from J, with 18 bases between. The germline V gene has CDR1 LNHDA and CDR2 SQIVND (reference sequence). CDR3 DNA sequence: TGTGCCAGTAGTATAGATCCATACAGGGAAAGGATCTATGGCTACACCTTC. Translation: CASSIDPYRERIYGYTF.

V and J are TRBV9 and TRBJ1-2, with 10 bases matching TRBD1. Germline-derived CDR1 and CDR2 are SGDLS and YYNGEE. V lost 2 bases to trimming and J lost 7 bases; unmatched junction nucleotides: 8. This CDR3 comprises 15 residues. The CDR3 sequence: CASSVLTGGLVGYTF. CDR3 DNA: TGTGCCAGCAGCGTCCTGACAGGGGGCTTAGTTGGCTACACCTTC.

In its sample, this clone was seen many times. The rearrangement uses TRBV4-1 and TRBJ2-5; D is uncertain. The CDR3 is 14 amino acids. Germline V lookup: CDR1 MGHRA, CDR2 YSYEKL. The V end lost 0 bases, the J end lost 5 bases, and 10 bases lay between the germline ends. The DNA for the CDR3 is TGCGCCAGCAGCCAAGATGGTCGCCGCGAGACCCAGTACTTC. Amino acid sequence: CASSQDGRRETQYF.

The chain combines TRBV29-1 with TRBJ1-1, with D possibly matching TRBD1 (5 bases). The CDR3 runs to 13 residues. The V gene lost 0 bases and the J gene lost 1 base, with 6 bases spanning the gap. Germline CDR1 SQVTM, CDR2 ANQGSEA. The CDR3 protein is CSVEDGGNTEAFF. Here the CDR3 DNA reads TGCAGCGTTGAAGATGGGGGGAACACTGAAGCTTTCTTT.

The V and J genes are TRBV2 and TRBJ1-5; possible D gene TRBD1, 5 bases. Germline-derived CDR1 and CDR2 are SNHLY and FYNNEI. The germline V and J ends were trimmed by 8 bases and 4 bases, with 15 bases remaining between them. The CDR3 spans 14 residues. The CDR3: CASGGRDLNQPQHF. The DNA of the CDR3 is TGTGCCAGCGGAGGTAGGGACTTGAATCAGCCCCAGCATTTT.

This sequence joins TRBV6-5 and TRBJ2-5; TRBD1 matches 7 bases. In germline, CDR1 is MNHEY, CDR2 SVGAGI. The CDR3 spans 15 residues. J gave up 2 bases and V 9 bases, and 12 bases lay outside the gene matches. The CDR3 sequence: CASTALQGPQETQYF. CDR3 nucleotide sequence: TGTGCCAGTACAGCGTTACAGGGGCCACAAGAGACCCAGTACTTC.

The chain uses TRBV12-3 or TRBV12-4 and TRBJ1-1; D gene uncertain. Trimming took 6 bases from V and 2 from J, leaving 10 bases between them. The CDR3 length is 13 residues. The DNA of the CDR3 is TGTGCCAGCAGCCGAAGGGTAAACACTGAAGCTTTCTTT. As protein: CASSRRVNTEAFF.

The rearrangement links TRBV18 to TRBJ2-1; TRBD2 matches 14 bases. CDR1 is KGHSH and CDR2 is LQKENI in the germline V gene. The CDR3 totals 13 residues. V lost 3 bases to trimming and J lost 15 bases; unmatched junction nucleotides: 4. CDR3 sequence: CASSPPGLAGGFF. The CDR3 DNA reads as TGTGCCAGCTCACCCCCCGGACTAGCGGGAGGGTTCTTC.

The V gene is TRBV7-9, the J gene TRBJ1-1, with D tentatively TRBD1 (6 bases). Trimming left V 4 bases short and J 4 bases short, with 13 bases between. Germline CDR1 and CDR2: SEHNR and FQNEAQ (reference sequence). The CDR3 runs to 14 residues. CDR3 nucleotides: TGTGCCAGCAGCTCTAATACAGGGTCCACTGAAGCTTTCTTT. The encoded protein is CASSSNTGSTEAFF.

This chain connects TRBV5-4 to TRBJ1-1, with 9 bases aligning to TRBD1. V lost 4 bases, J lost 5 bases, and 9 bases stayed unmatched. CDR1 SGHNT and CDR2 YYREEE come from the germline V gene (reference sequence). The CDR3 covers 15 residues. Here the CDR3 DNA reads TGTGCCAGCAGCCCCCCCACAGGGGGCTTTACTGAAGCTTTCTTT. Its translation: CASSPPTGGFTEAFF.

The chain carries TRBV5-1 and TRBJ1-1; tentative D call: TRBD1 (5 bases). From germline, CDR1 is SGHRS and CDR2 YFSETQ. This CDR3 is 15 amino acids long. Trimming removed 3 bases from V and 3 bases from J, with 15 bases in between. The DNA for the CDR3 is TGCGCCAGCAGCTCATTGGGGGGTGGAGACACTGAAGCTTTCTTT. Translation gives CASSSLGGGDTEAFF.

The chain recombines TRBV5-1 with TRBJ2-7; no firm D call. CDR3 length equals 14 residues. The V gene lost 1 base and the J gene lost 5 bases, with 13 bases spanning the gap. Per the germline V gene, CDR1 is SGHRS and CDR2 is YFSETQ. This CDR3 reads CASSLTGSQHEQYF. DNA for the CDR3: TGCGCCAGCAGCTTGACTGGTAGCCAGCACGAGCAGTACTTC.

A note on this clone: A junction boundary mismatches the germline segment, possibly from a read error. This chain joins TRBV19 and TRBJ2-7; tentative D call: TRBD2 (5 bases). The CDR3 is 17 residues long. Germline CDR1 LNHDA, CDR2 SQIVND (reference sequence). For the CDR3, the DNA is TGTGCCAGTAGTGATACGGTACTCGGAGAGGGCCGCGGAGAGCGGTACTTC. Amino acids: CASSDTVLGEGRGERYF.

The rearrangement joins TRBV5-1 to TRBJ1-1, with 7 bases matching TRBD1. From germline, CDR1 is SGHRS and CDR2 YFSETQ. The CDR3 consists of 14 residues. J was trimmed by 4 bases and V by 1 base; bases with no gene match: 4. The CDR3 spells CASSLQTGATEAFF. CDR3 nucleotide sequence: TGCGCCAGCAGCTTGCAAACAGGGGCCACTGAAGCTTTCTTT. The entire variable domain, with the rest obtained from reference TRBV5-1 and TRBJ1-1, is as follows: KAGVTQTPRYLIKTRGQQVTLSCSPISGHRSVSWYQQTPGQGLQFLFEYFSETQRNKGNFPGRFSGRQFSNSRSEMNVSTLELGDSALYLCASSLQTGATEAFFGQGTRLTVV.

The V call is TRBV6-5, the J call TRBJ1-2, with TRBD1 identical over 7 bases. Germline values: CDR1 MNHEY, CDR2 SVGAGI. CDR3 length: 14 residues. Trimming at V came to 6 bases and at J to 10 bases, leaving 14 bases not matched to a gene. The CDR3 DNA is TGTGCCAGCAGACTCAGGGGGGCAGGGTTCTTCTACACCTTC. Translating it yields CASRLRGAGFFYTF.

V gene TRBV7-2 combines with J gene TRBJ1-2; TRBD1 aligns across 7 bases. V was pared by 6 bases and J by 4 bases, with 8 bases of the junction left unmatched. CDR1 SGHTA and CDR2 FQGNSA come from the germline V gene. There are 14 residues in the CDR3. The CDR3 loop is CASRQWDSRYGYTF. CDR3 coding DNA: TGTGCCAGCAGACAATGGGACAGTCGCTATGGCTACACCTTC.

This chain connects TRBV6-5 to TRBJ1-5; the D gene is possibly TRBD1 (5 bases). The ends were cut back, 6 bases at V and 4 bases at J, with 7 bases in the middle. Germline CDR1 MNHEY, CDR2 SVGAGI. The CDR3 extends over 12 amino acids. CDR3 nucleotides: TGTGCCAGCAGGAGGGGTAATCAGCCCCAGCATTTT. Translated, it gives CASRRGNQPQHF.

The CDR3 reads CASSSGQGRVNEQFF. CDR3 bases: TGTGCCAGCAGCTCCGGACAGGGAAGGGTCAATGAGCAGTTCTTC. The gene calls are TRBV11-3 and TRBJ2-1, with TRBD1 matching 8 bases. The CDR3 is made up of 15 amino acids. V shed 4 bases, J shed 6 bases, and the junction held 8 bases outside the gene matches. The germline gives CDR1 SGHNT, CDR2 YENEEA. Complete variable domain (other parts from reference TRBV11-3 and TRBJ2-1): EAGVVQSPRYKIIEKKQPVAFWCNPISGHNTLYWYLQNLGQGPELLIRYENEEAVDDSQLPKDRFSAERLKGVDSTLKIQPAELGDSAVYLCASSSGQGRVNEQFFGPGTRLTVL.

The rearrangement links TRBV7-2 to TRBJ1-6; D unresolved. The CDR3 sequence is 13 residues long. From germline, CDR1 is SGHTA and CDR2 FQGNSA. V was clipped by 2 bases and J by 9 bases, with 8 bases between them. Here the CDR3 DNA reads TGTGCCAGCAGCTTATCGGAAGGTTCACCCCTCCACTTT. Encoded protein: CASSLSEGSPLHF.

The chain joins TRBV9 to TRBJ2-1, with 15 bases identical to TRBD2. The length of the CDR3 is 15 residues. V trimming: 4 bases; J trimming: 8 bases; junction bases outside the gene matches: 4. Germline CDR1 and CDR2: SGDLS and YYNGEE. CDR3: CASSKGLAGGHEQFF. The CDR3 region has the DNA TGTGCCAGCAGCAAGGGACTAGCGGGAGGCCATGAGCAGTTCTTC.

The chain recombines TRBV15 with TRBJ1-3, with a weak D call TRBD1 (5 bases). This CDR3 has 16 residues. Germline loops: CDR1 LNHNV, CDR2 YYDKDF (reference sequence). V lost 4 bases and J 0 bases, leaving 13 bases between the germline ends. CDR3: CATSTRRQYSGNTIYF. CDR3 nucleotide sequence: TGTGCCACCAGCACCCGACGACAGTACTCTGGAAACACCATATATTTT. The whole variable domain, filled in from reference TRBV15 and TRBJ1-3, reads DAMVIQNPRYQVTQFGKPVTLSCSQTLNHNVMYWYQQKSSQAPKLLFHYYDKDFNNEADTPDNFQSRRPNTSFCFLDIRSPGLGDTAMYLCATSTRRQYSGNTIYFGEGSWLTVV.

The chain couples TRBV2 to TRBJ1-2, with D perhaps matching TRBD1 (6 bases). Trimming pared 7 bases from V and 4 bases from J, leaving 10 bases between. Germline CDR1 SNHLY, CDR2 FYNNEI. CDR3 length: 12 residues. The CDR3 loop is CASTTGFYGYTF. The CDR3 nucleotides read TGTGCCAGCACCACAGGGTTCTATGGCTACACCTTC.

For this clone: An end of the junction does not agree with germline; a read error may underlie this. The J gene is TRBJ2-1, the V gene TRBV7-7; TRBD2 might be the D (6 bases). Germline loops: CDR1 SSHAT, CDR2 FNYEAQ (reference sequence). This CDR3 comprises 15 residues. The CDR3 region is CASSPQYAGYNEQFF. The CDR3, as DNA: TGTGCTAGCAGCCCTCAGTATGCGGGGTACAATGAGCAGTTCTTC. Full variable domain (missing parts from reference TRBV7-7 and TRBJ2-1): GAGVSQSPRYKVTKRGQDVTLRCDPISSHATLYWYQQALGQGPEFLTYFNYEAQPDKSGLPSDRFSAERPEGSISTLTIQRTEQRDSAMYRCASSPQYAGYNEQFFGPGTRLTVL.

The genes are TRBV28 and TRBJ1-2; 7 positions match TRBD1. V shed 7 bases and J 5 bases; nucleotides not matched to a gene: 13. The CDR3 has 15 amino acids. Germline V CDR1 and CDR2: MDHEN, SYDVKM. The CDR3 is CASTPPRGSRYGYTF. The CDR3 DNA follows: TGTGCCAGCACCCCCCCCAGGGGGTCGCGGTATGGCTACACCTTC.

V and J are TRBV20-1 and TRBJ2-1; no firm D call. Germline V gene lookup returns CDR1 DFQATT and CDR2 SNEGSKA (reference sequence). The CDR3 contains 13 residues. V lost 3 bases to trimming and J lost 7 bases, with 13 bases between them. Here the CDR3 reads CSASSVLGNEQFF. Here the CDR3 DNA reads TGCAGTGCTAGTTCGGTTCTGGGGAATGAGCAGTTCTTC.

This chain links TRBV7-8 with TRBJ1-6; 7 nucleotides match TRBD1. The CDR3 covers 16 residues. V lost 1 base and J lost 6; bases outside the gene matches: 6. The V gene's germline CDR1 is SGHVS and CDR2 FQNEAQ. The CDR3 here is CASSLGQGMGNSPLHF. CDR3 DNA: TGTGCCAGCAGCTTAGGACAGGGAATGGGTAATTCACCCCTCCACTTT.

The chain couples TRBV29-1 to TRBJ2-1, with D hard to call. This CDR3 region has 12 residues. The germline CDR1 and CDR2 sequences are SQVTM and ANQGSEA. V lost 1 base and J 7 bases, leaving 8 bases between the germline ends. The CDR3, as DNA: TGCAGCGTTGAAGCAATCGCGAATGAGCAGTTCTTC. It specifies CSVEAIANEQFF.